Shown below are 27 T cell receptor beta chains from a single sample sequenced in a study of cytomegalovirus exposure and HLA in healthy donors. Amplification used 60 Vbeta primers and 13 Jbeta primers. Clones were sequenced by immunoSEQ multiplex PCR, and TCRdb holds only the in-frame ones, with some missing. The sample yields 150,000 to 200,000 clones, roughly 87% seen once. The sequencing input was PBMCs. These receptors all come from a middle-aged man in good health and CMV-seronegative.

In its sample, this clone was seen once. The chain uses TRBV4-1 and TRBJ2-7, with 7 positions matching TRBD2. The germline V gene encodes CDR1 MGHRA and CDR2 YSYEKL. The CDR3 runs 15 residues. The V segment lost 2 bases and the J segment 2 bases; nucleotides outside the gene matches: 6. CDR3: CASSQRASGAYEQYF. The CDR3 nucleotides are TGCGCCAGCAGCCAAAGGGCTAGCGGAGCCTACGAGCAGTACTTC.

This clone showed up just once. This chain joins TRBV7-2 and TRBJ1-2; the D gene is possibly TRBD1 (6 bases). Germline CDR1 is SGHTA and CDR2 is FQGNSA. This CDR3 comprises 12 residues. Trimming cost V 5 bases and J 8 bases, with 12 bases left between them. This CDR3 reads CASSIQGLGYTF. The CDR3 DNA follows: TGTGCCAGCAGCATCCAGGGGCTAGGCTACACCTTC. Using reference TRBV7-2 and TRBJ1-2 for the parts outside the CDR3, the full variable domain is GAGVSQSPSNKVTEKGKDVELRCDPISGHTALYWYRQSLGQGLEFLIYFQGNSAPDKSGLPSDRFSAERTGGSVSTLTIQRTQQEDSAVYLCASSIQGLGYTFGSGTRLTVV.

The chain is built from TRBV9 and TRBJ2-3, with TRBD2 matching 7 bases. The V gene end was trimmed by 3 bases and the J gene end by 0 bases; junction bases not matched to a gene: 10. The germline CDR1 and CDR2 sequences are SGDLS and YYNGEE. This CDR3 region has 17 residues. CDR3 bases: TGTGCCAGCAGCGCTGGCCATCTAGCGGACAGCACAGATACGCAGTATTTT. Its protein product is CASSAGHLADSTDTQYF.

V gene TRBV15 combines with J gene TRBJ2-5; maybe TRBD1 (6 bases). The CDR3 is made up of 15 amino acids. Trimming left V 3 bases short and J 6 bases short, with 17 bases between. The germline gives CDR1 LNHNV, CDR2 YYDKDF (reference sequence). The DNA for the CDR3 is TGTGCCACCAGCAGGGGAACAGGGTCTGGGAAGACCCAGTACTTC. Residues: CATSRGTGSGKTQYF.

The V gene is TRBV11-2, the J gene TRBJ1-1; 8 nucleotides agree with TRBD1. Germline V lookup: CDR1 SGHAT, CDR2 FQNNGV. The CDR3 is 17 amino acids. J lost 0 bases, V lost 7 bases, and 13 bases had no gene match. In nucleotides, the CDR3 is TGTGCCAGCACCGACGGGCAGGGGGCTAGGATGAACACTGAAGCTTTCTTT. It translates to CASTDGQGARMNTEAFF.

The CDR3 DNA reads TGTGCCAGCAGTGGTCGAACAGGGCGGACCGGGGAGCTGTTTTTT. Its translation: CASSGRTGRTGELFF. This rearrangement joins TRBV28 to TRBJ2-2, with D possibly being TRBD1 (6 bases). CDR1 and CDR2 (germline): MDHEN, SYDVKM. The CDR3 contains 15 residues. Trimming cost V 5 bases and J 5 bases, with 15 bases left between them. The variable domain in full, completed from reference TRBV28 and TRBJ2-2, reads DVKVTQSSRYLVKRTGEKVFLECVQDMDHENMFWYRQDPGLGLRLIYFSYDVKMKEKGDIPEGYSVSREKKERFSLILESASTNQTSMYLCASSGRTGRTGELFFGEGSRLTVL.

This clone came up once. This chain connects TRBV4-2 to TRBJ2-5; 9 positions agree with TRBD2. J lost 5 bases, V lost 1 base, and 5 bases had no gene match. CDR1 is LGHNA, CDR2 YNFKEQ, per germline. This CDR3 spans 15 amino acids. The CDR3 protein is CASSQGPGLAETQYF. The CDR3 DNA is TGTGCCAGCAGCCAAGGCCCGGGACTAGCCGAGACCCAGTACTTC.

The chain is built from TRBV10-3 and TRBJ2-1; 9 bases line up with TRBD2. Germline CDR1 ENHRY, CDR2 SYGVKD. The CDR3 loop spans 13 amino acids. V lost 7 bases and J lost 6; bases outside the gene matches: 4. The CDR3 is CAIKGGGANEQFF. The CDR3 DNA reads TGTGCCATCAAGGGCGGGGGGGCCAATGAGCAGTTCTTC.

This sequence joins TRBV6-5 and TRBJ1-3; D is uncertain. This CDR3 spans 11 amino acids. From germline, CDR1 is MNHEY and CDR2 SVGAGI. V was pared by 9 bases and J by 2 bases, with 5 bases between. DNA of the CDR3: TGTGCCAGTGCGGCTGGAAACACCATATATTTT. Its translation is CASAAGNTIYF.

This clone was counted once. This chain connects TRBV6-1 to TRBJ2-7; possible D gene TRBD1, 6 bases. With 7 bases removed from V and 5 bases from J, the gap between germline ends came to 12 bases. CDR3 length: 12 residues. The germline CDR1 and CDR2 sequences are MNHNS and SASEGT. The CDR3, as DNA: TGTGCCAGCAATGCAGGGGCCGACGAGCAGTACTTC. The encoded protein is CASNAGADEQYF.

This clone turned up a few times. The V and J genes are TRBV27 and TRBJ1-2; 7 bases agree with TRBD1. This CDR3 has 14 residues. After removal of 3 bases from V and 8 bases from J, the junction contained 9 bases not matched to a gene. Germline CDR1 is MNHEY and CDR2 is SMNVEV (reference sequence). This CDR3 is CASSFYGTGEGYTF. The CDR3 nucleotides read TGTGCCAGCAGTTTCTACGGAACAGGGGAAGGCTACACCTTC.

The CDR3 DNA follows: TGTGCCAGCAGCGTAGTAGGGACACCGAACACTGAAGCTTTCTTT. It specifies CASSVVGTPNTEAFF. V usage is TRBV9 and J usage is TRBJ1-1; perhaps TRBD1 as D (6 bases). CDR1 SGDLS and CDR2 YYNGEE come from the germline V gene. This CDR3 has 15 amino acids. Trimming pared 0 bases from V and 1 base from J, leaving 10 bases between.

The chain employs TRBV19 and TRBJ1-2; the D gene is possibly TRBD1 (6 bases). Germline V CDR1 and CDR2: LNHDA, SQIVND (reference sequence). Trimming took 6 bases from V and 0 from J, leaving 20 bases between them. The CDR3 length is 17 residues. CDR3 sequence reads: CASRAFQGSQANYGYTF. In nucleotides, the CDR3 is TGTGCCAGTAGAGCCTTTCAGGGGAGCCAAGCTAACTATGGCTACACCTTC.

This clone was observed a single time. The V gene is TRBV28, the J gene TRBJ2-5; weak D call: TRBD2 (6 bases). The CDR3 runs 14 residues. Germline lookup yields CDR1 MDHEN and CDR2 SYDVKM. The V gene lost 6 bases and the J gene lost 2 bases, with 13 bases spanning the gap. The CDR3 nucleotides are TGTGCCAGCAGCCGCCGGCTAGCGCAAGAGACCCAGTACTTC. Protein product: CASSRRLAQETQYF.

This clone was seen only a few times. V is TRBV10-1 and J is TRBJ2-7; possibly TRBD2 for D (5 bases). The CDR3 loop spans 12 amino acids. Germline V CDR1 and CDR2: WNHNN, SYGVQD (reference sequence). V lost 2 bases to trimming and J lost 6 bases, with 8 bases between them. Here the CDR3 DNA reads TGCGCCAGCAGTGAGCGGGAAAGCGAGCAGTACTTC. Translated, it gives CASSERESEQYF.

J is TRBJ2-5 and V is TRBV4-1; 8 bases are a match to TRBD1. Germline V CDR1 and CDR2: MGHRA, YSYEKL. The CDR3 length is 14 residues. V was pared by 1 base and J by 3 bases, with 1 base of the junction left unmatched. The CDR3 DNA sequence: TGCGCCAGCAGCCAAGGGGACAGGAAAGAGACCCAGTACTTC. The encoded protein is CASSQGDRKETQYF.

The chain links TRBV15 to TRBJ2-6; 7 bases map to TRBD1. CDR3 length equals 17 residues. Looked up from germline, CDR1 is LNHNV and CDR2 is YYDKDF (reference sequence). V lost 1 base, J lost 1 base, and 4 bases stayed unmatched. The CDR3 protein is CATSRGQGRSGANVLTF. DNA of the CDR3: TGTGCCACCAGCAGAGGACAGGGAAGGTCTGGGGCCAACGTCCTGACTTTC.

The chain links TRBV27 to TRBJ2-7, with 8 bases matching TRBD1. The CDR3 is made up of 16 amino acids. The ends lost 5 bases at V and 0 bases at J; junction bases unmatched: 9. CDR1 is MNHEY and CDR2 is SMNVEV in the germline V gene (reference sequence). This CDR3 reads CASSPGQGFPSYEQYF. CDR3 nucleotide sequence: TGTGCCAGCAGTCCAGGACAGGGCTTCCCCTCCTACGAGCAGTACTTC.

This clone was counted only a few times. V and J are TRBV6-5 and TRBJ2-7, with TRBD2 matching over 12 bases. Germline V gene data show CDR1 as MNHEY and CDR2 as SVGAGI. The CDR3 contains 15 residues. V lost 6 bases and J lost 3; bases outside the gene matches: 6. The CDR3 DNA reads as TGTGCCAGCAGCCCCGGACTAGCGGGGAGCTACGAGCAGTACTTC. Encoded protein: CASSPGLAGSYEQYF.

The gene calls are TRBV7-2 and TRBJ2-7; D uncertain. V was shortened by 1 base and J by 0 bases, with 7 bases between the two germline ends. Germline assignment: CDR1 SGHTA and CDR2 FQGNSA. The CDR3 contains 14 residues. CDR3 sequence reads: CASSLVFSSYEQYF. CDR3 nucleotides: TGTGCCAGCAGCTTAGTATTCAGCTCCTACGAGCAGTACTTC.

The genes are TRBV5-1 and TRBJ2-7; maybe TRBD2 (6 bases). With 0 bases removed from V and 3 bases from J, the gap between germline ends came to 16 bases. Germline V gives CDR1 SGHRS, CDR2 YFSETQ. The length of the CDR3 is 16 residues. The CDR3 DNA is TGCGCCAGCAGCTTGGGCCCCGGGGGAAGCATCTACGAGCAGTACTTC. Encoded protein: CASSLGPGGSIYEQYF. The full variable domain, its missing parts supplied by reference TRBV5-1 and TRBJ2-7, is KAGVTQTPRYLIKTRGQQVTLSCSPISGHRSVSWYQQTPGQGLQFLFEYFSETQRNKGNFPGRFSGRQFSNSRSEMNVSTLELGDSALYLCASSLGPGGSIYEQYFGPGTRLTVT.

Of note for this clone: At one end the junction does not follow the germline gene, possibly because of a read error. The gene calls are TRBV7-7 and TRBJ2-5; 15 positions match TRBD2. Per germline, CDR1 SSHAT and CDR2 FNYEAQ (reference sequence). This CDR3 is built from 16 residues. The CDR3 DNA reads TGTGCTAGCAGCTCAGGAGGACTAGCGGGGGGGGAGACCCAGTACTTC. It translates to CASSSGGLAGGETQYF.

Notes on this clone: Relative to the germline gene, one junction end is altered; a read error may explain this. The chain combines TRBV4-1 with TRBJ2-7; 9 bases fit TRBD1. The CDR3 runs 15 residues. The germline gives CDR1 MGHRA, CDR2 YSYEKL. As DNA, the CDR3 is TGCGCCAGCAGCCTGGACAGGGGATATATCGACGAGCGGTACTTC. Encoded protein: CASSLDRGYIDERYF.

The chain employs TRBV27 and TRBJ2-5; TRBD1 matches at 7 bases. The V and J ends lost 4 bases and 5 bases, in that order; junction bases with no gene match: 1. This CDR3 contains 12 residues. Germline lookup yields CDR1 MNHEY and CDR2 SMNVEV (reference sequence). The CDR3 reads CASSWTGETQYF. The CDR3 DNA sequence: TGTGCCAGCAGTTGGACAGGCGAGACCCAGTACTTC.

The chain carries TRBV7-6 and TRBJ1-1; D not certain. The CDR3 extends over 17 amino acids. V gave up 1 base and J gave up 0 bases, with 15 bases separating them. CDR1 is SGHVS and CDR2 is FNYEAQ in the germline V gene. The CDR3 DNA is TGTGCCAGCAGCTTAGACCCCCCACAGATATTGAACACTGAAGCTTTCTTT. Amino acids: CASSLDPPQILNTEAFF. Supplemented by reference TRBV7-6 and TRBJ1-1, the full variable domain reads GAGVSQSPRYKVTKRGQDVALRCDPISGHVSLYWYRQALGQGPEFLTYFNYEAQQDKSGLPNDRFSAERPEGSISTLTIQRTEQRDSAMYRCASSLDPPQILNTEAFFGQGTRLTVV.

The chain has TRBV10-3 and TRBJ1-6, with D perhaps TRBD1 (5 bases). CDR3 size: 16 residues. V was trimmed by 8 bases and J by 7 bases, leaving 21 bases between them. Germline V gene sequence: CDR1 ENHRY, CDR2 SYGVKD. CDR3 nucleotides: TGTGCCATCCGTGGTGCGAGGTCCCAGGGAAATTCACCCCTCCACTTT. It codes for CAIRGARSQGNSPLHF.

The chain combines TRBV4-1 with TRBJ2-7; 7 bases map to TRBD1. V shed 0 bases, J shed 5 bases, and the junction held 10 bases outside the gene matches. Germline CDR1 MGHRA, CDR2 YSYEKL. The CDR3 totals 16 residues. The CDR3 is CASSQDFRQGRDEQYF. The CDR3 bases are TGCGCCAGCAGCCAAGATTTCCGACAGGGAAGAGACGAGCAGTACTTC.